The TCR beta chain described here comes from a study of CD4 T cells in relation to SARS-CoV-2 and coronaviruses. The study's findings and limits: Approximately 65% of donors had memory CD4+ clonotypes crossrecognizing SARS-CoV-2 and common cold coronavirus spike. Crossreactive clones expanded significantly less to SARS-CoV-2 than monoreactive clones.

Of note for this clone: As yet, its antigen is unknown.

The repertoire was sequenced with immunoSEQ multiplex PCR; TCRdb's copy has only in-frame clones and lacks some. The table has about 25,000 clones, 76% seen once. Unexposed donor CD4+ T cells date from about 2011-2019, before the COVID-19 pandemic. CD4+ T cells were isolated from the cells after about ten days of culture. As cell numbers allowed, unexposed-donor CD4+ T cells faced SARS-CoV-2 S/N and four cold-coronavirus spikes. Sequenced material: CD4+ T cells from PBMCs, cultured in vitro. The source of this sequence is a human donor in good health.

The chain's CDR3 is CASSITGAAGNTIYF. CDR3 sequence (DNA): TGTGCCAGTAGTATAACAGGGGCCGCTGGAAACACCATATATTTT. V usage is TRBV19 and J usage is TRBJ1-3, with TRBD1 identical over 7 bases. This CDR3 comprises 15 residues. V was pared by 2 bases and J by 2 bases, with 3 bases of the junction left unmatched. Germline V gene data show CDR1 as LNHDA and CDR2 as SQIVND (reference sequence).